This record covers a single T cell receptor (beta chain). The sample is drawn from a study of cytomegalovirus exposure and HLA in healthy donors. Produced via immunoSEQ multiplex PCR; TCRdb's table is partial and in-frame only. The table has 90,000 to 150,000 clones, approximately 90% seen once. Trimming at V came to 5 bases and at J to 4 bases, leaving 1 base not matched to a gene. Germline V lookup: CDR1 GTSNPN, CDR2 SVGIG (reference sequence). The CDR3 is made up of 12 amino acids. The sequence derives from a man between 18 and 29 years old in good health and CMV-seronegative. Sequencing used PBMCs. The chain combines TRBV30 with TRBJ2-5; 10 bases match TRBD1. This chain's CDR3 is CAWDRGRETQYF. The DNA for the CDR3 is TGTGCCTGGGACAGGGGGCGAGAGACCCAGTACTTC. Combining the CDR3 with reference TRBV30 and TRBJ2-5 gives the whole variable domain SQTIHQWPATLVQPVGSPLSLECTVEGTSNPNLYWYRQAAGRGLQLLFYSVGIGQISSEVPQNLSASRPQDRQFILSSKKLLLSDSGFYLCAWDRGRETQYFGPGTRLLVL.